Listed below are T cell receptor beta chains from one sample, sequenced in a study of cytomegalovirus exposure and HLA in healthy donors. Only in-frame clones appear in the TCRdb table, and some are missing; sequencing was by immunoSEQ multiplex PCR. Its table records about 77,000 clones. Input material: PBMCs. The receptors originated from a man aged 45-65 years in good health and CMV-seropositive. Each CDR3 is given with its conserved first and last residue. Each record gives: D gene, J gene, V gene, CDR3 DNA, CDR3 protein. A D gene is named only where the DNA matches it firmly.

. TRBJ2-1 TRBV5-1 TGCGCCAGCAGGGTGGATCGGGATGAGCAGTTCTTC CASRVDRDEQFF
. TRBJ2-2 TRBV4-1 TGCGCCACTAGGCGCGGACTTAACACCGGGGAGCTGTTTTTT CATRRGLNTGELFF
TRBD1 TRBJ2-4 TRBV7-9 TGTGCCAGCAGTCCCCCCGACAGACCTACAGGGGAAAACATTCAGTACTTC CASSPPDRPTGENIQYF
. TRBJ1-2 TRBV28 TGTGCCAGCAGTCCTAGGACTGTAACGGACTATGGCTACACCTTC CASSPRTVTDYGYTF
. TRBJ1-6 TRBV30 TGTGCCGGGAACGACAGATATGATTCACCCCTCCACTTT CAGNDRYDSPLHF
. TRBJ2-6 TRBV18 TGTGCCAGCTCACCACCACCGGGGTTAAACTCTGGGGCCAACGTCCTGACTTTC CASSPPPGLNSGANVLTF
TRBD2 TRBJ2-1 TRBV6-5 TGTGCCAGCAGTTCGGGGGGGGGACCCCTGTTGGATGAGCAGTTCTTC CASSSGGGPLLDEQFF
TRBD1 TRBJ1-1 TRBV15 TGTGCCACCAGCAGAGATCCGGCAGGGGGGCGAGCTTTCTTT CATSRDPAGGRAFF
. TRBJ1-3 TRBV5-5 TGTGCCAGCAGCTTGAGTCACAGGGCTTCTGGAAACACCATATATTTT CASSLSHRASGNTIYF
. TRBJ1-4 TRBV30 TGTGCCTGGAGTCCCCCGCCGGGTACTAATGAAAAACTGTTTTTT CAWSPPPGTNEKLFF
. TRBJ1-1 TRBV5-5 TGTGCCAGCAGCTTGCACAGGCAAAACACTGAAGCTTTCTTT CASSLHRQNTEAFF
. TRBJ1-1 TRBV19 TGTGCCAGTACCGTGAACACTGAAGCTTTCTTT CASTVNTEAFF
. TRBJ1-1 TRBV28 TGTGCCAGCCTAACCCAGGGACGGGGGGTCACTGAAGCTTTCTTT CASLTQGRGVTEAFF
. TRBJ2-3 TRBV29-1 TGCAGCGTTGCGGGTGGCGGGGCTCCGACAGATACGCAGTATTTT CSVAGGGAPTDTQYF
. TRBJ2-5 TRBV5-1 TGCGCCAGCAGCTTGAGCCCCACAGGGAATGGAGAGACCCAGTACTTC CASSLSPTGNGETQYF
TRBD2 TRBJ2-3 TRBV4-1 TGCGCCAGCAGGAGAGCGGGGGGCCTAAGCACAGATACGCAGTATTTT CASRRAGGLSTDTQYF
TRBD1 TRBJ1-1 TRBV19 TGTGCCAGTAGTATAGAGGACAGGGTGGGACTTTTGGCTGAAGCTTTCTTT CASSIEDRVGLLAEAFF
. TRBJ2-1 TRBV5-4 TGTGCCAGCAGCTTGGCAGCGGATCTCTCCTACAATGAGCAGTTCTTC CASSLAADLSYNEQFF
TRBD1 TRBJ2-7 TRBV5-4 TGTGCCAGCAGCCGAGGGACAGGGGGCACCTACGAGCAGTACTTC CASSRGTGGTYEQYF
. TRBJ2-3 TRBV19 TGTGCCAGTAGTCTCTCCCGCACAGATACGCAGTATTTT CASSLSRTDTQYF
TRBD2 TRBJ2-5 TRBV5-4 TGTGCCAGCAGCTTCCAGCGGGGGGCTGAGACCCAGTACTTC CASSFQRGAETQYF
TRBD1 TRBJ1-2 TRBV7-9 TGTGCCAGCAGCCGGACAGGCCGTGATGGCTACACCTTC CASSRTGRDGYTF
TRBD1 TRBJ2-7 TRBV19 TGTGCCAGTAGTATCTACAGGGGGCGCGAGCAGTACTTC CASSIYRGREQYF
. TRBJ1-4 TRBV6-1 TGTGCCAGCAGCTTTAAGCGGGGGACAACTGAAAAACTGTTTTTT CASSFKRGTTEKLFF
. TRBJ1-2 TRBV6-5 TGTGCCAGCAGTTACTCGATAGGGGAGGGAGGCTACACCTTC CASSYSIGEGGYTF
TRBD1 TRBJ1-2 TRBV2 TGTGCCAGCAGTGAGGGCAGGGGGTTTAGTGGCTACACCTTC CASSEGRGFSGYTF
. TRBJ2-1 TRBV2 TGTGCCAGCAGTGAAGGAGTTTCTGAGCAGTTCTTC CASSEGVSEQFF
TRBD1 TRBJ1-2 TRBV19 TGTGCCAGTCGGATTTCGGGACAGGGGATTGGTGGCTACACCTTC CASRISGQGIGGYTF
TRBD2 TRBJ2-5 TRBV15 TGTGCCACCAGCAGACCGGCGCGGGGGGTCCTTCAAGAGACCCAGTACTTC CATSRPARGVLQETQYF
. TRBJ1-2 TRBV19 TGTGCCAGTAGTATAGGTTTCGATGGCTACACCTTC CASSIGFDGYTF
TRBD1 TRBJ2-3 TRBV30 TGTGCCGGGAGTTCCGGGACAGGGGGAAGAGATACGCAGTATTTT CAGSSGTGGRDTQYF
. TRBJ1-1 TRBV14 TGTGCCAGCAGCCAAGACAGGGCCCTGAACACTGAAGCTTTCTTT CASSQDRALNTEAFF
TRBD1 TRBJ2-7 TRBV2 TGTGCCAGCAGAGGGACAGACACCTACGAGCAGTACTTC CASRGTDTYEQYF
TRBD1 TRBJ2-3 TRBV4-1 TGCGCCAGCAGCCTTGCCTGGACAGGTGGAGATACGCAGTATTTT CASSLAWTGGDTQYF
TRBD2 TRBJ2-7 TRBV7-2 TGTGCCAGCAGCTTGGCTAGCGGGAGCTCCTACGAGCAGTACTTC CASSLASGSSYEQYF
TRBD1 TRBJ2-1 TRBV7-2 TGTGCCAGCAGCTCTATAACAGGGGTAAGCTCCTACAATGAGCAGTTCTTC CASSSITGVSSYNEQFF